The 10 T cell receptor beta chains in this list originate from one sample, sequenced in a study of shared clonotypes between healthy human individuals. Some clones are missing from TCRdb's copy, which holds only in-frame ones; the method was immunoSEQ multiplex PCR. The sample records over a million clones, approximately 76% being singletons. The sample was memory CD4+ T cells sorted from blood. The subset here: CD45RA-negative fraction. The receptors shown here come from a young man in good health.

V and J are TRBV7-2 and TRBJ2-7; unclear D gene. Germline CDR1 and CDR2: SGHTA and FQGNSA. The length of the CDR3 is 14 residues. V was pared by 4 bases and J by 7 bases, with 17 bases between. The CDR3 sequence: CASSSPPGLREQYF. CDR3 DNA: TGTGCCAGCAGCTCACCACCCGGGCTCCGGGAGCAGTACTTC.

The CDR3 DNA sequence: TGCGCCAGCAGCCAAGATTCCGGACAGGGGGTCCACGAGCAGTACTTC. It is translated as CASSQDSGQGVHEQYF. V is TRBV4-1 and J is TRBJ2-7; TRBD1 matches 10 bases. The length of the CDR3 is 16 residues. Germline V lookup: CDR1 MGHRA, CDR2 YSYEKL. With V trimmed by 0 bases and J by 5 bases, 7 bases remained unmatched.

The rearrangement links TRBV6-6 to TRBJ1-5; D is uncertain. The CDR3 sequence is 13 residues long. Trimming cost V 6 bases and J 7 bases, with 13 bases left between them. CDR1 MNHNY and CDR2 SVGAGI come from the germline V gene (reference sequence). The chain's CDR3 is CASSSDSRQPQHF. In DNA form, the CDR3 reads TGTGCCAGCAGCTCCGATAGTCGACAGCCCCAGCATTTT.

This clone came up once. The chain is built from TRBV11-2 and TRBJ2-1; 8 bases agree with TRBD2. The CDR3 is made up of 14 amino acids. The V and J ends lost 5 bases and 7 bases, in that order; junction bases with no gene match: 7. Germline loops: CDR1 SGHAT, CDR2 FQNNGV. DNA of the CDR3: TGTGCCAGCAGCCCTATAGCGGGAAGGAATGAGCAGTTCTTC. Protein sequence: CASSPIAGRNEQFF.

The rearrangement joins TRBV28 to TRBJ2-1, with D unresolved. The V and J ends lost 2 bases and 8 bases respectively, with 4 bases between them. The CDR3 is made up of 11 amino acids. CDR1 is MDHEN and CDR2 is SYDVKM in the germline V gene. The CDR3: CASSLGHEQFF. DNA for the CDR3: TGTGCCAGCAGTTTAGGCCATGAGCAGTTCTTC.

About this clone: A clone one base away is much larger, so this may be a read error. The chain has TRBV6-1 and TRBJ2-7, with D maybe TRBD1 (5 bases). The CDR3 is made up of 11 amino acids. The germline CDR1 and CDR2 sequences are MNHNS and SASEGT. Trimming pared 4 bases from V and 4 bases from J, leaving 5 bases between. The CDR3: CASSAGYEQYF. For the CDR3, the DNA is TGTGCCAGCAGTGCAGGGTACGAGCAGTACTTC.

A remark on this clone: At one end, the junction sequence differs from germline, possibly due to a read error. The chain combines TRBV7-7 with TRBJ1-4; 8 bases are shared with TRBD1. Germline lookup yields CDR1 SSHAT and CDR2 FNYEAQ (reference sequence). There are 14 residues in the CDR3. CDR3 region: CASSPGTGNEKLFF. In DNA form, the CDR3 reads TGTGCTAGCAGCCCTGGGACAGGAAATGAAAAACTGTTTTTT.

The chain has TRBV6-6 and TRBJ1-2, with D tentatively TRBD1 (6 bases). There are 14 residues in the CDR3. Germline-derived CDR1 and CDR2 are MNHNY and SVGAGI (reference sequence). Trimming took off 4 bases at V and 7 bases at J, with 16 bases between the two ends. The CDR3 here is CASSSLSEGGGYTF. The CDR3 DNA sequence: TGTGCCAGCAGTTCTCTCTCTGAGGGGGGTGGCTACACCTTC.

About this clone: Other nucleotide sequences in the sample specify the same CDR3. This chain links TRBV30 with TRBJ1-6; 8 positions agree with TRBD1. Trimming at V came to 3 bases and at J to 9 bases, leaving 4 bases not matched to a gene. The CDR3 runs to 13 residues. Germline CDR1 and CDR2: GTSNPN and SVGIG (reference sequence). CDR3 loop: CAWSGQGGSPLHF. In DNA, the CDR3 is TGTGCCTGGAGCGGACAGGGTGGTTCACCCCTCCACTTT.

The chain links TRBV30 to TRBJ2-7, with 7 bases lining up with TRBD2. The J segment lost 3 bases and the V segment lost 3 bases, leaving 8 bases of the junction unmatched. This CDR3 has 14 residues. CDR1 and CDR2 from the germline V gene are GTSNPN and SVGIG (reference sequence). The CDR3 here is CAWSGRGGVYEQYF. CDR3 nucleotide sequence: TGTGCCTGGAGCGGACGGGGAGGGGTCTACGAGCAGTACTTC.